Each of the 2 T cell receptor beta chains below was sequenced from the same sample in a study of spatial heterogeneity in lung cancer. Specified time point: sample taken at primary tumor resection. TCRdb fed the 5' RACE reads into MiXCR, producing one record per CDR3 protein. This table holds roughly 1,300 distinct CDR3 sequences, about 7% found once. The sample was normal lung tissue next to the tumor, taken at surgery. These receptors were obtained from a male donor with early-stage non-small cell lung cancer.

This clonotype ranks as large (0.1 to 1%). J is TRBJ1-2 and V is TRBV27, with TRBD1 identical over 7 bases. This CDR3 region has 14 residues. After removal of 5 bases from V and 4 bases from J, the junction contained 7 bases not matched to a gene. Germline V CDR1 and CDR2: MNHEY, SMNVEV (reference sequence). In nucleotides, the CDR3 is TGTGCCAGCAGTCCAGGGGGACAGACCTATGGCTACACCTTC. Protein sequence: CASSPGGQTYGYTF.

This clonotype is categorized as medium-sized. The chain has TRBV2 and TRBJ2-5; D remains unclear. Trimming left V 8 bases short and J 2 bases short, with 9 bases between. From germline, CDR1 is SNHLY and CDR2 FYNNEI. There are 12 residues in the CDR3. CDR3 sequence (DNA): TGTGCCAGCCGTGGGTGGCAAGAGACCCAGTACTTC. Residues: CASRGWQETQYF.